The 27 T cell receptor beta chains in this list originate from one sample, sequenced in a study of T cells after somatic rescue of genetic block. The method was immunoSEQ multiplex PCR; TCRdb's version includes in-frame clones alone and lacks a portion of them. The sample carries some 70,000 clones, roughly 93% recorded once. The sample was peripheral blood mononuclear cells (PBMCs). These receptors were obtained from a man aged 30-40 years.

The chain has TRBV7-2 and TRBJ2-7; tentatively, D is TRBD1 or TRBD2 (5 bases each). This CDR3 is built from 14 residues. Trimming took off 6 bases at V and 0 bases at J, with 12 bases between the two ends. The V gene's germline CDR1 is SGHTA and CDR2 FQGNSA. The DNA for the CDR3 is TGTGCCAGCAGTCCGGGACGGAGCTCCTACGAGCAGTACTTC. It specifies CASSPGRSSYEQYF. The variable domain in full, completed from reference TRBV7-2 and TRBJ2-7, reads GAGVSQSPSNKVTEKGKDVELRCDPISGHTALYWYRQSLGQGLEFLIYFQGNSAPDKSGLPSDRFSAERTGGSVSTLTIQRTQQEDSAVYLCASSPGRSSYEQYFGPGTRLTVT.

The count of this clone is one. The chain links TRBV5-4 to TRBJ2-3; 10 positions agree with TRBD1. The CDR3 totals 17 residues. The junction had 9 bases not matched to a gene; V was cut back by 4 bases and J by 1 base. Germline V gene data show CDR1 as SGHNT and CDR2 as YYREEE (reference sequence). CDR3 sequence (DNA): TGTGCCAGCAGCCTGGACAGGGGGAGCTTTGGCACAGATACGCAGTATTTT. Its translation is CASSLDRGSFGTDTQYF.

The rearrangement joins TRBV6-5 to TRBJ2-1, with 8 nucleotides matching TRBD2. The J segment lost 8 bases and the V segment lost 2 bases, leaving 8 bases of the junction unmatched. From germline, CDR1 is MNHEY and CDR2 SVGAGI. This CDR3 is built from 15 residues. The CDR3 loop is CASSYRTGGQDEQFF. CDR3 bases: TGTGCCAGCAGTTACCGTACGGGGGGGCAAGATGAGCAGTTCTTC.

The chain has TRBV25-1 and TRBJ1-6; 7 nucleotides line up with TRBD1. V was pared by 2 bases and J by 7 bases, with 8 bases of the junction left unmatched. The CDR3 spans 16 residues. Germline V CDR1 and CDR2: MGHDK, SYGVNS. The CDR3 coding sequence is TGTGCCAGCAGTGAACCCCGACAGGGCTACAATTCACCCCTCCACTTT. It yields the protein CASSEPRQGYNSPLHF. Filled out from reference TRBV25-1 and TRBJ1-6, the complete variable domain reads EADIYQTPRYLVIGTGKKITLECSQTMGHDKMYWYQQDPGMELHLIHYSYGVNSTEKGDLSSESTVSRIRTEHFPLTLESARPSHTSQYLCASSEPRQGYNSPLHFGNGTRLTVT.

The J gene is TRBJ2-7, the V gene TRBV29-1; D unclear. With 5 bases removed from V and 4 bases from J, the gap between germline ends came to 12 bases. Germline lookup yields CDR1 SQVTM and CDR2 ANQGSEA. The CDR3 covers 12 residues. The CDR3: CSVRVQSYEQYF. CDR3 sequence (DNA): TGCAGCGTTCGAGTTCAGTCATACGAGCAGTACTTC.

The CDR3 sequence is CASTEGGTSGSNEQFF. The DNA for the CDR3 is TGTGCCAGCACCGAGGGTGGGACTAGCGGCTCCAATGAGCAGTTCTTC. This sequence joins TRBV6-4 and TRBJ2-1; 11 bases agree with TRBD2. The junction had 11 bases not matched to a gene; V was cut back by 7 bases and J by 6 bases. CDR3 length equals 16 residues. Germline V lookup: CDR1 MRHNA, CDR2 SNTAGT.

The genes are TRBV27 and TRBJ1-4; TRBD1 is a possible D gene (5 bases). Per germline, CDR1 MNHEY and CDR2 SMNVEV (reference sequence). Trimming pared 0 bases from V and 5 bases from J, leaving 10 bases between. The length of the CDR3 is 15 residues. CDR3 sequence: CASSLSRQNNEKLFF. The CDR3, as DNA: TGTGCCAGCAGTTTATCGAGACAGAACAATGAAAAACTGTTTTTT.

This clone occurred a few times. This chain connects TRBV2 to TRBJ1-5; a possible D gene is TRBD1 (5 bases). V lost 2 bases to trimming and J lost 0 bases, with 8 bases between them. Germline V gives CDR1 SNHLY, CDR2 FYNNEI. The CDR3 runs to 15 residues. The CDR3 region is CASSENRHSNQPQHF. The CDR3 region has the DNA TGTGCCAGCAGTGAAAACAGGCATAGCAATCAGCCCCAGCATTTT.

This clone was observed a single time. The chain combines TRBV10-3 with TRBJ2-5, with D perhaps TRBD1 (6 bases). Per the germline V gene, CDR1 is ENHRY and CDR2 is SYGVKD. The CDR3 spans 13 residues. V was trimmed by 4 bases and J by 1 base, leaving 7 bases between them. This CDR3 reads CAISVGGQETQYF. In DNA form, the CDR3 reads TGTGCCATCAGTGTAGGGGGCCAAGAGACCCAGTACTTC.

This clone was detected only once. The CDR3 protein is CASSQGAGEQFF. As DNA, the CDR3 is TGTGCCAGCAGCCAGGGGGCGGGTGAGCAGTTCTTC. The V gene is TRBV5-4, the J gene TRBJ2-1, with 8 bases fitting TRBD1. Germline trimming cut 4 bases from V and 9 bases from J; bases unmatched to any gene: 3. The CDR3 is 12 amino acids. Germline-derived CDR1 and CDR2 are SGHNT and YYREEE (reference sequence).

The CDR3 protein is CASSVGGRAISGANVLTF. The CDR3, as DNA: TGTGCCAGCAGCGTGGGCGGGAGGGCTATCTCTGGGGCCAACGTCCTGACTTTC. V gene TRBV9 combines with J gene TRBJ2-6; 9 bases are a match to TRBD2. This CDR3 is 18 amino acids long. The J segment lost 0 bases and the V segment lost 2 bases, leaving 6 bases of the junction unmatched. CDR1 SGDLS and CDR2 YYNGEE come from the germline V gene.

This clone was seen just once. This rearrangement joins TRBV4-1 to TRBJ1-2; D ambiguous. V shed 3 bases and J shed 8 bases, with 13 bases lying between them. Germline CDR1 reads MGHRA; CDR2 reads YSYEKL. The CDR3 consists of 13 residues. For the CDR3, the DNA is TGCGCCAGCAGCCAGAAACTTGGCTGGGGCTACACCTTC. Translation gives CASSQKLGWGYTF.

The CDR3 here is CASSDPRGGATGELFF. In DNA form, the CDR3 reads TGCGCCAGCAGTGACCCGAGGGGGGGGGCGACCGGGGAGCTGTTTTTT. The chain joins TRBV10-1 to TRBJ2-2; D is possibly TRBD2 (7 bases). The CDR3 is 16 amino acids. Trimming took off 3 bases at V and 5 bases at J, with 16 bases between the two ends. The germline V gene encodes CDR1 WNHNN and CDR2 SYGVQD (reference sequence).

This clone was seen once. This chain uses TRBV13 with TRBJ2-3; 10 bases fit TRBD2. The V gene's germline CDR1 is PRHDT and CDR2 FYEKMQ (reference sequence). The junction had 3 bases not matched to a gene; V was cut back by 5 bases and J by 4 bases. This CDR3 spans 14 amino acids. Written as DNA, the CDR3 is TGTGCCAGCAGCGCTGGGACTAGCGCAGATACGCAGTATTTT. It translates to CASSAGTSADTQYF.

The chain links TRBV7-6 to TRBJ2-7, with D perhaps matching TRBD1 or TRBD2 (5 bases each). CDR1 and CDR2 (germline): SGHVS, FNYEAQ. Deletions cut 5 bases from V and 3 bases from J, with 11 bases between. There are 13 residues in the CDR3. CDR3 sequence: CASSPRDGYEQYF. Here the CDR3 DNA reads TGTGCCAGCAGCCCCAGGGACGGCTACGAGCAGTACTTC.

The chain couples TRBV6-5 to TRBJ1-1; unclear D gene. This CDR3 spans 16 amino acids. The V gene lost 0 bases and the J gene lost 1 base, with 12 bases spanning the gap. Germline lookup yields CDR1 MNHEY and CDR2 SVGAGI. CDR3: CASSYSIEAGNTEAFF. CDR3 DNA: TGTGCCAGCAGTTACTCGATCGAGGCAGGGAACACTGAAGCTTTCTTT.

V usage is TRBV9 and J usage is TRBJ2-5; no clear D gene. This CDR3 spans 15 amino acids. The germline V gene encodes CDR1 SGDLS and CDR2 YYNGEE. Trimming cost V 0 bases and J 2 bases, with 11 bases left between them. This CDR3 reads CASSVVGGPQETQYF. CDR3 nucleotide sequence: TGTGCCAGCAGCGTAGTTGGCGGACCTCAAGAGACCCAGTACTTC.

This chain joins TRBV10-3 and TRBJ1-2; maybe TRBD1 (5 bases). V was trimmed by 2 bases and J by 2 bases, leaving 12 bases between them. The germline CDR1 and CDR2 sequences are ENHRY and SYGVKD. The CDR3 consists of 15 residues. CDR3 bases: TGTGCCATCAGTGAGGGGGAAGGGGCGAACTATGGCTACACCTTC. Protein: CAISEGEGANYGYTF.

The chain links TRBV27 to TRBJ2-7; D perhaps matches TRBD2 (5 bases). V lost 6 bases and J lost 5, with 14 bases in between. From germline, CDR1 is MNHEY and CDR2 SMNVEV (reference sequence). The CDR3 length is 13 residues. The CDR3 DNA is TGTGCCAGCAGAGACACCGCCGGGGACGAGCAGTACTTC. Translated, it gives CASRDTAGDEQYF.

V usage is TRBV6-5 and J usage is TRBJ1-1; D is uncertain. V lost 7 bases, J lost 7 bases, and 16 bases lay in between. CDR1 MNHEY and CDR2 SVGAGI come from the germline V gene. The CDR3 sequence is 13 residues long. CDR3 sequence (DNA): TGTGCCAGCAATAAGGCCGGCGCTCTTGAAGCTTTCTTT. It yields the protein CASNKAGALEAFF.

J is TRBJ1-1 and V is TRBV12-5; D might be TRBD1 (6 bases). V shed 3 bases and J shed 5 bases, with 10 bases lying between them. The length of the CDR3 is 13 residues. Germline assignment: CDR1 LGHNT and CDR2 FRNRAP. CDR3 region: CASGFGGWTEAFF. In DNA, the CDR3 is TGTGCTAGTGGTTTTGGGGGCTGGACTGAAGCTTTCTTT.

V usage is TRBV18 and J usage is TRBJ1-2, with 7 bases identical to TRBD1. CDR1 and CDR2 (germline): KGHSH, LQKENI. This CDR3 has 14 residues. Unmatched junction bases numbered 7, after V lost 3 bases and J lost 6 bases. The CDR3 reads CASSPAEGANGYTF. The CDR3 region has the DNA TGTGCCAGCTCACCCGCTGAGGGGGCGAATGGCTACACCTTC. Combining the CDR3 with reference TRBV18 and TRBJ1-2 gives the whole variable domain NAGVMQNPRHLVRRRGQEARLRCSPMKGHSHVYWYRQLPEEGLKFMVYLQKENIIDESGMPKERFSAEFPKEGPSILRIQQVVRGDSAAYFCASSPAEGANGYTFGSGTRLTVV.

This clone has just one count. The chain employs TRBV4-1 and TRBJ2-1, with D perhaps matching TRBD2 (5 bases). The CDR3 is 15 amino acids. V was clipped by 4 bases and J by 2 bases, with 12 bases between them. Per the germline V gene, CDR1 is MGHRA and CDR2 is YSYEKL. The CDR3 nucleotides read TGCGCCAGCAGCCCGGTGCGAGGGACCTACAATGAGCAGTTCTTC. This sequence encodes CASSPVRGTYNEQFF.

The chain carries TRBV2 and TRBJ2-3; TRBD2 might be the D (6 bases). The germline gives CDR1 SNHLY, CDR2 FYNNEI. The CDR3 runs to 15 residues. Trimming pared 5 bases from V and 0 bases from J, leaving 12 bases between. The chain's CDR3 is CASSPPSASTDTQYF. As DNA, the CDR3 is TGTGCCAGCAGTCCGCCTAGCGCGAGCACAGATACGCAGTATTTT.

V gene TRBV19 combines with J gene TRBJ2-1, with a possible D match to TRBD2 (6 bases). CDR3 length equals 14 residues. The V end lost 3 bases, the J end lost 4 bases, and 10 bases lay between the germline ends. Germline CDR1 reads LNHDA; CDR2 reads SQIVND (reference sequence). The CDR3 DNA reads TGTGCCAGTAGTATTGGAGGAGGGTACAATGAGCAGTTCTTC. This translates into CASSIGGGYNEQFF.

In its sample, this clone was seen a few times. The chain has TRBV5-5 and TRBJ1-1; a weak D match, TRBD1 (5 bases). Germline CDR1 is SGHKS and CDR2 is YYEKEE (reference sequence). The CDR3 sequence is 14 residues long. V dropped 5 bases and J dropped 3 bases, with 14 bases sitting between them. CDR3 amino acids: CASSPLGRDTEAFF. The CDR3 bases are TGTGCCAGCAGTCCCCTGGGCAGGGACACTGAAGCTTTCTTT. The variable domain in full, with the rest retrieved from reference TRBV5-5 and TRBJ1-1, is DAGVTQSPTHLIKTRGQQVTLRCSPISGHKSVSWYQQVLGQGPQFIFQYYEKEERGRGNFPDRFSARQFPNYSSELNVNALLLGDSALYLCASSPLGRDTEAFFGQGTRLTVV.

V and J are TRBV18 and TRBJ1-2; D call uncertain. The V end was cut by 5 bases, the J end by 3 bases, with 7 bases between. This CDR3 comprises 12 residues. CDR1 and CDR2 (germline): KGHSH, LQKENI. CDR3 sequence (DNA): TGTGCCAGCTCAAACAACGACTATGGCTACACCTTC. Its protein product is CASSNNDYGYTF.